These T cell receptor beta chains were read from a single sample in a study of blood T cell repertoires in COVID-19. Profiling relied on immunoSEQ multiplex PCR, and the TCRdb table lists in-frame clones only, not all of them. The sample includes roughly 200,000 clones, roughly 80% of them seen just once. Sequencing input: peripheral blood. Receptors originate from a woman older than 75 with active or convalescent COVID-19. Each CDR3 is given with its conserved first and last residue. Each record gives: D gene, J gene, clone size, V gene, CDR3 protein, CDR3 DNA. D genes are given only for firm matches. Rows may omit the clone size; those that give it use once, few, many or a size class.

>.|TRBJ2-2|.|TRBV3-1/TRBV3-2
CASSQGTANTGELFF
TGTGCCAGCAGCCAAGGGACAGCGAACACCGGGGAGCTGTTTTTT
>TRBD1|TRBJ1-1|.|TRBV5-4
CASSRTGYTEAFF
TGTGCCAGCAGTCGGACAGGGTACACTGAAGCTTTCTTT
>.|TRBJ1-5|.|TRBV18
CASSPFLDQPQHF
TGTGCCAGCTCACCTTTTCTCGATCAGCCCCAGCATTTT
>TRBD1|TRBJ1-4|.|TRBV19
CASSTSGQGEKLFF
TGTGCCAGTAGTACGTCGGGACAGGGAGAAAAACTGTTTTTT
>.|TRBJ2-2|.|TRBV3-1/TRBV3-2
CASSLRDGELFF
TGTGCCAGCAGCCTGAGGGACGGGGAGCTGTTTTTT
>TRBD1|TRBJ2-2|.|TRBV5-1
CASRGQGTGELFF
TGCGCCAGCAGGGGACAGGGGACCGGGGAGCTGTTTTTT
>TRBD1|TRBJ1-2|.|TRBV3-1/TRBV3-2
CASSQGPGGSYGYTF
TGTGCCAGCAGCCAAGGGCCAGGGGGAAGCTATGGCTACACCTTC
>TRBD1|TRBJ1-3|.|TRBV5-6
CASSRGQDVSGNTIYF
TGTGCCAGCAGCCGGGGACAGGATGTATCTGGAAACACCATATATTTT
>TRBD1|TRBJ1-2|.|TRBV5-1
CASSQGTGGDYGYTF
TGCGCCAGCAGCCAGGGGACAGGGGGGGACTATGGCTACACCTTC
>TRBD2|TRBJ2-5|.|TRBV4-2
CASSLGLQETQYF
TGTGCCAGCAGCCTGGGACTACAAGAGACCCAGTACTTC
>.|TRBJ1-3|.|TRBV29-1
CSVNSGNTIYF
TGCAGCGTTAACTCCGGAAACACCATATATTTT
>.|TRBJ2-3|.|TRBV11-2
CASSPITSRADTQYF
TGTGCCAGCAGTCCTATTACTAGCCGCGCAGATACGCAGTATTTT
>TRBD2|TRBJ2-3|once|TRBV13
CASSLPTSGRTSDTQYF
TGTGCCAGCAGCTTACCGACTAGCGGGAGGACTTCGGATACGCAGTATTTT
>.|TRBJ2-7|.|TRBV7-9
CASSPGGLGYEQYF
TGTGCCAGCAGCCCCGGGGGGCTGGGCTACGAGCAGTACTTC
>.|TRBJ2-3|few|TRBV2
CASTSVTDTQYF
TGTGCCAGCACATCGGTTACAGATACGCAGTATTTT
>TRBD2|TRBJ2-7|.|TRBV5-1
CASTEAGGLTYEQYF
TGCGCCAGCACCGAAGCGGGGGGACTGACATACGAGCAGTACTTC
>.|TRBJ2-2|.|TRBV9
CASRPTSYGGELFF
TGTGCCAGCAGACCCACTAGCTACGGCGGGGAGCTGTTTTTT
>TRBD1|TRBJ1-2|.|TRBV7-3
CASSLRQGDGYTF
TGTGCCAGCAGCTTAAGACAGGGAGATGGCTACACCTTC
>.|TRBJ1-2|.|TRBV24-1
CATSDFLLEANYGYTF
TGTGCCACCAGTGATTTTCTCTTGGAGGCGAACTATGGCTACACCTTC
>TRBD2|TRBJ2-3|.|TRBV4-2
CASSQGPGGPDTQYF
TGTGCCAGCAGCCAGGGCCCGGGGGGGCCAGATACGCAGTATTTT
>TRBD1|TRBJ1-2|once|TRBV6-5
CASRRTGTNYGYTF
TGTGCCAGCAGGAGGACAGGAACGAACTATGGCTACACCTTC
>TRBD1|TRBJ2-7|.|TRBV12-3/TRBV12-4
CASKRTGLEQYF
TGTGCCAGCAAACGGACAGGCCTCGAGCAGTACTTC
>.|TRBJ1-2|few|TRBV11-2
CASSLDLTEGYTF
TGTGCCAGCAGCTTAGATCTTACAGAGGGCTACACCTTC
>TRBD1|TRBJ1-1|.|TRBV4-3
CASSFGQGNTEAFF
TGCGCCAGCAGCTTTGGACAGGGAAACACTGAAGCTTTCTTT
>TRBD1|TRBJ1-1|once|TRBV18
CASSPVGQGGTEAFF
TGTGCCAGCTCACCAGTTGGACAGGGTGGAACTGAAGCTTTCTTT
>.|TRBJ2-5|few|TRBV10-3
CAISEGEQETQYF
TGTGCCATCAGTGAGGGGGAGCAAGAGACCCAGTACTTC
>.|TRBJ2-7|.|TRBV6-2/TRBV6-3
CASSSVPAYEQYF
TGTGCCAGCAGTTCTGTTCCAGCCTACGAGCAGTACTTC
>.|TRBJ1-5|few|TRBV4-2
CASSQGVGGNQPQHF
TGTGCCAGCAGCCAAGGTGTAGGGGGCAATCAGCCCCAGCATTTT
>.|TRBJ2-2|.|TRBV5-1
CASSTNSANTGELFF
TGCGCCAGCAGCACTAATTCCGCGAACACCGGGGAGCTGTTTTTT
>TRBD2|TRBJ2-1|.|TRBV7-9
CASSQTGLAQSSYNEQFF
TGTGCCAGCAGCCAAACGGGACTAGCGCAGAGCTCCTACAATGAGCAGTTCTTC